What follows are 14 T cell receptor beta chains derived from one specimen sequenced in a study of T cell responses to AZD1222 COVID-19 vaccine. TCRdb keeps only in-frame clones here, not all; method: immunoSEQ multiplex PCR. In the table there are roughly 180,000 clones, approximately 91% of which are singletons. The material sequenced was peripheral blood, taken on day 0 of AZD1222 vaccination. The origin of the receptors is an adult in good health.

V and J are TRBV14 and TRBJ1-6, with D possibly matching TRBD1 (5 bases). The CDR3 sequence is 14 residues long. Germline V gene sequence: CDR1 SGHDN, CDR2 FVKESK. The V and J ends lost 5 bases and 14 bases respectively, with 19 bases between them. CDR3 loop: CASSADSPYGSLHF. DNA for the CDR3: TGTGCCAGCAGCGCTGACAGCCCGTACGGTTCCCTCCACTTT.

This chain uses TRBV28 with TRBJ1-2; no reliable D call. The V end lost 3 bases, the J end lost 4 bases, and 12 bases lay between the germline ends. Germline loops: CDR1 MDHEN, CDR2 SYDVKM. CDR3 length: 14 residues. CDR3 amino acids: CASSFIYGIYGYTF. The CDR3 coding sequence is TGTGCCAGCAGTTTTATATATGGCATCTATGGCTACACCTTC.

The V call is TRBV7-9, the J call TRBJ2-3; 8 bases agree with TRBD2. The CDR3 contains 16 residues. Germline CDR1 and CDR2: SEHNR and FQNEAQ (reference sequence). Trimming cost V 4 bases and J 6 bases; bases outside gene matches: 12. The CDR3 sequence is CASSSVPGGRADTQYF. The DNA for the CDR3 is TGTGCCAGCAGCTCAGTCCCGGGAGGGAGGGCTGATACGCAGTATTTT.

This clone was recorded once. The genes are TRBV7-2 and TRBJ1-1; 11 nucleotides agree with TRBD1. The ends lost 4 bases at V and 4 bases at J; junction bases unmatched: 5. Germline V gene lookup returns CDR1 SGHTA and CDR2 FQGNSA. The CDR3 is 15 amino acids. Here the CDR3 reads CASSWTGGGITEAFF. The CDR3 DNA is TGTGCCAGCAGCTGGACAGGGGGCGGTATCACTGAAGCTTTCTTT.

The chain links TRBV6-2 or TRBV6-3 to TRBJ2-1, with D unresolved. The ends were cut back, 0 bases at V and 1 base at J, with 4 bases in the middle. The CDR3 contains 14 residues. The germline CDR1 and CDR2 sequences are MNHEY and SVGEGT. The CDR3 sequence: CASSYSGSYNEQFF. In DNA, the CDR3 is TGTGCCAGCAGTTACTCAGGGTCCTACAATGAGCAGTTCTTC.

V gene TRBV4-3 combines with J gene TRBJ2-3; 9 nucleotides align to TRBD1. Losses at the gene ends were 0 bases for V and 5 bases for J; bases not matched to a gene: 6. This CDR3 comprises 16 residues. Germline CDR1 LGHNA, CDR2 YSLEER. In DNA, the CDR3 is TGCGCCAGCAGCCAAGAAATCGGGACAGGGCGAGATACGCAGTATTTT. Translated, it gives CASSQEIGTGRDTQYF.

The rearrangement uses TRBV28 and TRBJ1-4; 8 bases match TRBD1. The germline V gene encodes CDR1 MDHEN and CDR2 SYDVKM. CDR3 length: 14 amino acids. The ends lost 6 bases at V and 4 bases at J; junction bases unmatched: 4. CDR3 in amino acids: CASSETGVNEKLFF. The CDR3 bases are TGTGCCAGCAGCGAGACAGGGGTTAATGAAAAACTGTTTTTT.

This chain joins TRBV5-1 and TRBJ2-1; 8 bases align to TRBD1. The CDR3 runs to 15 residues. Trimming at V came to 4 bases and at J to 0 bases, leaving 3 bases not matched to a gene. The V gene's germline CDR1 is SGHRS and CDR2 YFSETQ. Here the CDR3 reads CASSPDRGSYNEQFF. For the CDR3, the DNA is TGCGCCAGCAGCCCAGACAGGGGCTCCTACAATGAGCAGTTCTTC.

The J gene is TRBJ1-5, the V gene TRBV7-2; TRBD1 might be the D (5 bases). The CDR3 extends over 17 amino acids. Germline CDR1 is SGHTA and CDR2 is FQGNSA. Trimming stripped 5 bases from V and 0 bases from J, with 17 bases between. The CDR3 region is CASSPGTSPNSNQPQHF. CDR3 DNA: TGTGCCAGCAGCCCCGGGACCAGCCCTAATAGCAATCAGCCCCAGCATTTT.

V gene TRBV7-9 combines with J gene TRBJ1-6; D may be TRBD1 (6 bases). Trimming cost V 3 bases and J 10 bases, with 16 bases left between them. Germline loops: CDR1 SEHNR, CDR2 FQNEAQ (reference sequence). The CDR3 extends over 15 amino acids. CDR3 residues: CASSFLAQGSSPLHF. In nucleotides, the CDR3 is TGTGCCAGCAGCTTTTTGGCGCAGGGGTCCTCACCCCTCCACTTT.

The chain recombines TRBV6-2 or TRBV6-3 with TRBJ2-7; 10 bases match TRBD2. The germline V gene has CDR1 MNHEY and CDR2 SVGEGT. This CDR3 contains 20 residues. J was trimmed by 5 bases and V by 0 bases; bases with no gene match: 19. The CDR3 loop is CASSYSKVDSGRNKYDEQYF. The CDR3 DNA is TGTGCCAGCAGTTACTCGAAAGTTGATAGCGGGAGGAACAAGTATGACGAGCAGTACTTC.

CDR3 sequence: CASTPGGGTGTGANVLTF. DNA for the CDR3: TGTGCCAGCACCCCGGGGGGCGGAACAGGGACTGGGGCCAACGTCCTGACTTTC. The V gene is TRBV27, the J gene TRBJ2-6; weak D call: TRBD2 (7 bases). V dropped 7 bases and J dropped 2 bases, with 21 bases sitting between them. The CDR3 is made up of 18 amino acids. Germline assignment: CDR1 MNHEY and CDR2 SMNVEV (reference sequence).

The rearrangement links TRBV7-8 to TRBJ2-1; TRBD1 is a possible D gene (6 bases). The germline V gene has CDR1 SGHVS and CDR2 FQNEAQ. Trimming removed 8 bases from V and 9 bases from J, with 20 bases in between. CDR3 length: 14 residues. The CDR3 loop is CASRNRDTVGEQFF. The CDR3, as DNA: TGTGCCAGCCGGAACAGGGACACGGTTGGTGAGCAGTTCTTC.

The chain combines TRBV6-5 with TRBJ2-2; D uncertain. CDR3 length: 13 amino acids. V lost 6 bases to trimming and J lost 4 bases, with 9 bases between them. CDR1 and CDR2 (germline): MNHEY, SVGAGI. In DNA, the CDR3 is TGTGCCAGCAGGGCCGTCGGCACCGGGGAGCTGTTTTTT. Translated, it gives CASRAVGTGELFF.